The 9 T cell receptor beta chains listed next were all sequenced from one sample in a study of Graves' ophthalmopathy and Graves' hyperthyroidism. RNA served as the template for amplifying TCR beta CDR3 regions. First-round RT-PCR used HTBI primers; second-round multiplex PCR followed. TCRdb redid the calling of the multiplex PCR reads with MiXCR, one entry per CDR3 protein. This table holds roughly 1.1 million distinct CDR3 sequences, 35% to 40% found once. The specimen sequenced was peripheral blood or thyroid tissue (not recorded which). These receptors all stem from an adult man with Graves' hyperthyroidism.

This sequence joins TRBV7-2 and TRBJ1-2; 7 bases agree with TRBD1. Germline V lookup: CDR1 SGHTA, CDR2 FQGNSA. The CDR3 is 13 amino acids. Unmatched junction bases numbered 8, after V lost 6 bases and J lost 7 bases. The CDR3 loop reads CASRPTGEAGYTF. The CDR3 coding sequence is TGTGCCAGCAGACCTACAGGGGAGGCTGGCTACACCTTC.

The J gene is TRBJ2-5, the V gene TRBV20-1; 11 nucleotides line up with TRBD2. Germline trimming cut 4 bases from V and 4 bases from J; bases unmatched to any gene: 8. Germline V gene lookup returns CDR1 DFQATT and CDR2 SNEGSKA (reference sequence). This CDR3 is built from 15 residues. CDR3 DNA sequence: TGCAGTGCTAAGCAGGGTACTAGCGGGAGAGAGACCCAGTACTTC. Translated: CSAKQGTSGRETQYF.

This chain connects TRBV5-6 to TRBJ1-1, with D perhaps matching TRBD1 (5 bases). Germline assignment: CDR1 SGHDT and CDR2 YYEEEE. CDR3 length: 16 amino acids. V was pared by 0 bases and J by 3 bases, with 15 bases between. This chain's CDR3 is CASSLVSGALYTEAFF. As DNA, the CDR3 is TGTGCCAGCAGCTTGGTATCTGGGGCCCTGTACACTGAAGCTTTCTTT.

V gene TRBV19 combines with J gene TRBJ1-1, with a tentative D call TRBD1 (5 bases). This CDR3 is 14 amino acids long. V lost 7 bases and J lost 4, with 16 bases in between. Germline V gives CDR1 LNHDA, CDR2 SQIVND (reference sequence). The CDR3, as DNA: TGTGCCAGTATGGAGAAGGTGGGGGTCACTGAAGCTTTCTTT. This encodes CASMEKVGVTEAFF. Full variable domain (outside the CDR3, taken from reference TRBV19 and TRBJ1-1): DGGITQSPKYLFRKEGQNVTLSCEQNLNHDAMYWYRQDPGQGLRLIYYSQIVNDFQKGDIAEGYSVSREKKESFPLTVTSAQKNPTAFYLCASMEKVGVTEAFFGQGTRLTVV.

The chain recombines TRBV20-1 with TRBJ2-7; TRBD1 matches at 9 bases. CDR3 size: 14 residues. CDR1 is DFQATT, CDR2 SNEGSKA, per germline (reference sequence). J gave up 6 bases and V 5 bases, and 11 bases lay outside the gene matches. The CDR3 coding sequence is TGCAGTGCTGGGGACAGGGACTATGGCTCCGAGCAGTACTTC. Translation gives CSAGDRDYGSEQYF.

The sample holds many counts of this clonotype. J is TRBJ2-5 and V is TRBV6-5; D may correspond to TRBD1 or TRBD2 (5 bases each). Germline V gene sequence: CDR1 MNHEY, CDR2 SVGAGI. V was clipped by 5 bases and J by 2 bases, with 9 bases between them. The CDR3 sequence is 13 residues long. Here the CDR3 DNA reads TGTGCCAGCAGTCGGGACCCGCAAGAGACCCAGTACTTC. This translates into CASSRDPQETQYF.

This clonotype has a count of ten or more. The rearrangement links TRBV19 to TRBJ2-5; no clear D. V lost 5 bases and J 2 bases, leaving 12 bases between the germline ends. Looked up from germline, CDR1 is LNHDA and CDR2 is SQIVND (reference sequence). The CDR3 has 14 amino acids. The CDR3 loop is CASSSRTEQETQYF. The CDR3 DNA is TGTGCCAGTAGTTCGCGGACGGAACAAGAGACCCAGTACTTC.

The rearrangement uses TRBV27 and TRBJ2-5, with D maybe TRBD2 (7 bases). This CDR3 has 13 amino acids. V lost 8 bases and J 3 bases, leaving 13 bases between the germline ends. CDR1 and CDR2 from the germline V gene are MNHEY and SMNVEV (reference sequence). CDR3: CASGRGTKETQYF. In nucleotides, the CDR3 is TGTGCCAGCGGGAGGGGGACAAAAGAGACCCAGTACTTC.

The chain couples TRBV12-3 or TRBV12-4 to TRBJ1-6; D call uncertain. V lost 3 bases and J lost 14, with 14 bases in between. The CDR3 contains 13 residues. DNA for the CDR3: TGTGCCAGCAGTTTCCGTCAGGCCGATTCCCTCCACTTT. Translated: CASSFRQADSLHF.